This T cell receptor (beta chain) was sequenced in a study of graft-versus-host responses after intestinal transplantation (dated by TCRdb to 2020 to 2023). Broadly, across the study: The transplants that recipients got were multivisceral, liver-intestinal, or isolated intestinal. After intestinal transplantation, graft-versus-host and host-versus-graft alloreactive T cell clones in the graft, circulation and bone marrow were tracked using bulk TCR-beta CDR3 sequencing. Alloreactive clones were identified by sequencing pre-transplant mixed lymphocyte reaction products and comparing these products with unstimulated pre-transplant donor and recipient T cells. The cohort enrolled some 25 intestinal transplant recipients including one retransplant, and a few patients lacking pretransplant specimens were excluded. Donor T cell macrochimerism was defined as a peak of at least 4% donor T cells among recipient peripheral blood mononuclear cells. Every recipient was given anti-thymocyte globulin induction, then maintenance tacrolimus and steroids for roughly three years. Samples from three later patients were sequenced in-house on an Illumina MiSeq with MiXCR processing rather than by the commercial service.

The CDR3 has 15 amino acids, counting the end cysteine and phenylalanine. Only CDR3 DNA is held: 45 bases, read in frame from base 1. The germline V gene provides CDR1 SGHVS and CDR2 FNYEAQ. Compared with germline, V lacks 5 bases and J lacks 5 bases; bases without a gene match: 8. The library came from the immunoSEQ multiplex PCR assay. In most patients, genomic DNA was isolated using the Qiagen DNeasy Blood and Tissue Kit and sent frozen to Adaptive Biotechnologies for TCR sequencing. For most patients, high-throughput TCR-beta CDR3 sequencing of genomic DNA was performed by Adaptive Biotechnologies. The study's own analysis went as follows. TCR sequencing data for roughly 20 patients were retrieved from Adaptive's ImmunoSEQ software; a few other patients were processed with MiXCR and VDJtools. To correct CD4 versus CD8 sorting errors, sequences present in both subsets at a frequency ratio below 5:1 were removed. CDR3 nucleotide sequences shared by donor and recipient were removed because the origin of these sequences could not be assigned. At least 2-fold expansion over unstimulated cells and a minimum CFSE-low frequency of 0.002% (template counts) or 0.001% (read counts) were required for clones to be classified as alloreactive. Clones detected in sequenced pre-transplant spleen, lymph node, or MLR CFSE-low populations of the donor or recipient were defined as mappable. The cumulative frequency of alloreactive clones was calculated as a percentage of all sequences, weighted by copy number. The clones in this table, taken by TCRdb from immuneACCESS, are in-frame only. Not every clone is retained; where verified, under half of the shortfall comes from an unresolved V gene, and the cause of the rest is unknown. For V, J and clone size, that table is used; D and trimming come from the DNA. This sample gives some 130,000 clones in total; 90% to 95% of them show up just once. The top ten clonotypes cover about 0.16% of the sample.

In the case of this clone: Its antigen remains undetermined. Base qualities are not at hand, and no much larger clone is one base apart.

The sample's time point, from its label and the paper: cells obtained before transplantation from donor or recipient. CD3+CD4+ and CD3+CD8+ populations were FACS-sorted from unstimulated pre-transplant donor and recipient cells taken from spleen or lymph nodes. Points the paper makes about the study in general: Early after transplant, declines in HvG clones were associated with peak levels of circulating GvH clones. In patients with donor T cell macrochimerism, the allografts had high GvH to HvG T cell clonal ratios. GvH clones were detected in recipient bone marrow, and some of these GvH clones were observed earlier in ileal mucosa or blood, consistent with an intestinal mucosal origin. The relatively low number and heterogeneity of intestinal transplant patients limited the conclusions.

Recombination linked TRBV7-6 to TRBJ2-5, with 10 bases aligning to TRBD1. The receptor's source is a human donor who received an intestinal transplant. The source material was unstimulated CD4+ T cells sorted from spleen or lymph node cells, sampled before intestinal transplant. The base sequence is TGTGCCAGCAGCCTTCCGACAGGGGGCACGGAGACCCAGTACTTC. This is translated as CASSLPTGGTETQYF.